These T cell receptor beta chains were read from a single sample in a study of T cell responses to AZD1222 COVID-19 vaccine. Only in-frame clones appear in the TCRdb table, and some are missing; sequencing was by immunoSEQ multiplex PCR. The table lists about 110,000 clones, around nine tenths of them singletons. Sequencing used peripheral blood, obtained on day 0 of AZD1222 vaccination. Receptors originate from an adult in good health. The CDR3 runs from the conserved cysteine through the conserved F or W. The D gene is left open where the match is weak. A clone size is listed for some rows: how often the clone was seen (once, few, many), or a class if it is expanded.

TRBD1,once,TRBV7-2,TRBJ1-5,CASSLVEQGTQPQHF,TGTGCCAGCAGCTTAGTGGAACAGGGGACTCAGCCCCAGCATTTT
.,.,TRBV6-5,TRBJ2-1,CASRGTFNNEQFF,TGTGCCAGCAGGGGGACTTTCAACAATGAGCAGTTCTTC
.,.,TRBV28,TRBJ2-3,CASSLAGRGEDTQYF,TGTGCCAGCAGTTTAGCTGGCAGGGGCGAGGATACGCAGTATTTT
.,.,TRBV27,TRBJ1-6,CASSFSGRLGAYNSPLHF,TGTGCCAGCAGTTTTTCCGGCCGTTTGGGAGCTTATAATTCACCCCTCCACTTT
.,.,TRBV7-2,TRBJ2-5,CASSLIWGETQYF,TGTGCCAGCAGCTTAATATGGGGGGAGACCCAGTACTTC
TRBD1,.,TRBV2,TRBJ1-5,CASSTTRTGNRNQPQHF,TGTGCCAGCAGTACTACCCGGACAGGTAATCGCAATCAGCCCCAGCATTTT
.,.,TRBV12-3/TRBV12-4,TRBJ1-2,CASSRAVRYGYTF,TGTGCCAGCAGTCGGGCCGTGAGGTATGGCTACACCTTC
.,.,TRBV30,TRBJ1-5,CAWSVGRQGGQPQHF,TGTGCCTGGAGTGTGGGACGGCAGGGAGGTCAGCCCCAGCATTTT
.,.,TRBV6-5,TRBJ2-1,CASSLVYNEQFF,TGTGCCAGCAGCTTAGTCTACAATGAGCAGTTCTTC
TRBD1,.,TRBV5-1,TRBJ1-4,CASSLDRGGEKLFF,TGCGCCAGCAGCTTGGACAGGGGTGGGGAAAAACTGTTTTTT
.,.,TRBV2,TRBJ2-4,CASSDQGSTKNIQYF,TGTGCCAGCAGTGATCAGGGCTCGACCAAAAACATTCAGTACTTC
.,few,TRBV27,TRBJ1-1,CASSFSGEAFF,TGTGCCAGCAGTTTCTCGGGTGAAGCTTTCTTT
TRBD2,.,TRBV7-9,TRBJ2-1,CASSPLAGGDNEQFF,TGTGCCAGCAGCCCGCTAGCGGGGGGCGACAATGAGCAGTTCTTC
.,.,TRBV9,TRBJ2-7,CASSQDGRSSSYEQYF,TGTGCCAGCAGCCAAGATGGAAGGTCAAGCTCCTACGAGCAGTACTTC
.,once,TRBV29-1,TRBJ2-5,CSVEEGAETQYF,TGCAGCGTTGAAGAAGGGGCGGAGACCCAGTACTTC
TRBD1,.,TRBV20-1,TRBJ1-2,CSASDTGGRGRRYGYTF,TGCAGTGCTAGTGACACAGGGGGACGAGGGAGGAGGTATGGCTACACCTTC
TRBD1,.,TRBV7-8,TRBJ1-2,CASSPSPAGQGVAGYTF,TGTGCCAGCAGCCCCTCACCCGCGGGACAGGGGGTTGCTGGCTACACCTTC
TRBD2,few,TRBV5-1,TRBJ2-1,CASSSGTSYEQFF,TGCGCCAGCAGCTCCGGGACTAGTTATGAGCAGTTCTTC
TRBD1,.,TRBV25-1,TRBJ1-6,CASSAGQGWASPLHF,TGTGCCAGCAGTGCCGGACAGGGGTGGGCTTCACCCCTCCACTTT
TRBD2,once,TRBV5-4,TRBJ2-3,CASSPELAGGHTDTQYF,TGTGCCAGCAGCCCCGAACTAGCGGGAGGGCACACAGATACGCAGTATTTT
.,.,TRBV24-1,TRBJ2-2,CATSGVVGTGELFF,TGTGCCACCAGTGGAGTGGTGGGGACCGGGGAGCTGTTTTTT
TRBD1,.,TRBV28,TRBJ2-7,CASSLWGQTYEQYF,TGTGCCAGCAGTTTATGGGGACAGACCTACGAGCAGTACTTC
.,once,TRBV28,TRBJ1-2,CASMRQPYGYTF,TGTGCCAGCATGAGACAGCCCTATGGCTACACCTTC
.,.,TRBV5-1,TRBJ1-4,CASSFGSTNEKLFF,TGCGCCAGCAGCTTCGGGTCAACTAATGAAAAACTGTTTTTT
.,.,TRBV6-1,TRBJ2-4,CASSEASNGVDIQYF,TGTGCCAGCAGTGAAGCCTCAAATGGGGTGGACATTCAGTACTTC
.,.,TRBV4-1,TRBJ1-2,CASSQDGQGGYGYTF,TGCGCCAGCAGCCAAGATGGGCAGGGAGGCTATGGCTACACCTTC
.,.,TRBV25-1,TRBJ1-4,CASSFRQALNEKLFF,TGTGCCAGCAGTTTTAGACAGGCGCTTAATGAAAAACTGTTTTTT
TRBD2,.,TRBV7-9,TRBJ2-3,CASSSPASGGENTQYF,TGTGCCAGCAGCTCCCCCGCTAGCGGGGGGGAAAATACGCAGTATTTT
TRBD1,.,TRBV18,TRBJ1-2,CASSPIGQGSDGYTF,TGTGCCAGCTCACCAATCGGACAGGGGTCGGATGGCTACACCTTC
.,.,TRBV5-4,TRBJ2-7,CASSLKQGVGYEQYF,TGTGCCAGCAGCTTAAAACAGGGTGTGGGCTACGAGCAGTACTTC
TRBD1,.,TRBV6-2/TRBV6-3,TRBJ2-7,CASSHRGKYEQYF,TGTGCCAGCAGTCACAGGGGGAAGTACGAGCAGTACTTC
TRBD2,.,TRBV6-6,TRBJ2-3,CASSHRTRGFSPDTQYF,TGTGCCAGCAGTCATCGGACTAGAGGGTTCAGTCCAGATACGCAGTATTTT
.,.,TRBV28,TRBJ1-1,CASSSLGPKNTEAFF,TGTGCCAGCAGTTCCCTTGGACCGAAAAACACTGAAGCTTTCTTT
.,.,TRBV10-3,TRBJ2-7,CAAGGLGYEQYF,TGTGCCGCTGGGGGGCTCGGGTACGAGCAGTACTTC
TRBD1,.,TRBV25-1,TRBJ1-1,CASSDLQGAGKTEAFF,TGTGCCAGCAGTGACCTACAGGGGGCCGGGAAAACTGAAGCTTTCTTT
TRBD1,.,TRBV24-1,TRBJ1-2,CATSDPGQPYGYTF,TGTGCCACCAGTGACCCGGGACAGCCCTATGGCTACACCTTC
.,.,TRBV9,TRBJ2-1,CASSSYPNEQFF,TGTGCCAGCAGTAGCTACCCTAATGAGCAGTTCTTC
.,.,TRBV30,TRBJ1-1,CAWSVKGLNTEAFF,TGTGCCTGGAGTGTAAAGGGGCTGAACACTGAAGCTTTCTTT
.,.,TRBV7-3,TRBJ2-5,CASSLTRRETQYF,TGTGCCAGCAGCTTAACCCGGCGGGAGACCCAGTACTTC
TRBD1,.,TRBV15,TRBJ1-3,CATSRGQGGNTIYF,TGTGCCACCAGCAGGGGACAGGGTGGAAACACCATATATTTT
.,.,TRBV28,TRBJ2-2,CASSPSPPTGELFF,TGTGCCAGCAGTCCCTCCCCCCCGACCGGGGAGCTGTTTTTT
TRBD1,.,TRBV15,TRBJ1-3,CATSRDGTGSNTIYF,TGTGCCACCAGCAGAGATGGGACAGGGTCCAACACCATATATTTT
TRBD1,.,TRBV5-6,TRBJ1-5,CASSLGTGGRQPQHF,TGTGCCAGCAGCTTGGGGACAGGGGGCAGACAGCCCCAGCATTTT
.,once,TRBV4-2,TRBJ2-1,CASSQVLAYEQFF,TGTGCCAGCAGCCAAGTTCTAGCCTATGAGCAGTTCTTC
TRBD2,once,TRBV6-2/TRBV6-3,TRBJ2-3,CASSKRGARTDTQYF,TGTGCCAGCAGCAAGCGGGGGGCCAGGACAGATACGCAGTATTTT
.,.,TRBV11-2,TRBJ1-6,CASSSPGSKLNSPLHF,TGTGCCAGCAGCTCCCCGGGATCGAAATTAAATTCACCCCTCCACTTT